Listed here are 11 T cell receptor beta chains from one sample, sequenced in a study of graft-versus-host responses after intestinal transplantation. Lymphocytes from graft epithelium and lamina propria were isolated. Here immunoSEQ multiplex PCR was the method, and the copy in TCRdb shows in-frame clones only, minus some. The sample has around 15,000 clones; 74% are singletons. The sample was ileum tissue, taken 14 days after transplant. The receptor set was obtained from a human patient who received an intestinal transplant, so some T cells may come from the graft donor.

The chain carries TRBV11-2 and TRBJ1-4, with TRBD1 matching over 7 bases. Losses at the gene ends were 3 bases for V and 8 bases for J; bases not matched to a gene: 6. This CDR3 is built from 14 residues. Germline-derived CDR1 and CDR2 are SGHAT and FQNNGV. CDR3 in amino acids: CASSFDRVGEKLFF. CDR3 sequence (DNA): TGTGCCAGCAGCTTTGACAGGGTGGGCGAAAAACTGTTTTTT.

The chain links TRBV5-1 to TRBJ2-5; TRBD2 matches 14 bases. The DNA end lines up better with TRBJ2-7; the J call may be wrong. There are 16 residues in the CDR3. CDR1 and CDR2 from the germline V gene are SGHRS and YFSETQ. The DNA for the CDR3 is TGCGCCAGCAGCTCCCGACTAGCGGGGGGGTACTACGAGCAGTACTTC. Protein product: CASSSRLAGGYYEQYF.

The chain combines TRBV11-3 with TRBJ2-7, with 11 bases lining up with TRBD2. Germline V gene sequence: CDR1 SGHNT, CDR2 YENEEA. With V trimmed by 5 bases and J by 4 bases, 7 bases remained unmatched. The CDR3 consists of 15 residues. As DNA, the CDR3 is TGTGCCAGCAGCCCCCGGACTAGCGGGCGGTACGAGCAGTACTTC. Its translation: CASSPRTSGRYEQYF.

This clone showed up just once. The chain combines TRBV7-6 with TRBJ2-7, with D hard to call. Germline-derived CDR1 and CDR2 are SGHVS and FNYEAQ. CDR3 length: 15 amino acids. The V end was cut by 3 bases, the J end by 3 bases, with 15 bases between. The CDR3 nucleotides read TGTGCCAGCAGCTTTTCCGCTGGCTGGAGCTACGAGCAGTACTTC. This sequence encodes CASSFSAGWSYEQYF. The whole variable domain, remainder taken from reference TRBV7-6 and TRBJ2-7, is GAGVSQSPRYKVTKRGQDVALRCDPISGHVSLYWYRQALGQGPEFLTYFNYEAQQDKSGLPNDRFSAERPEGSISTLTIQRTEQRDSAMYRCASSFSAGWSYEQYFGPGTRLTVT.

This clone was found a few times. The V and J genes are TRBV2 and TRBJ1-2; 8 bases align to TRBD1. The junction had 4 bases not matched to a gene; V was cut back by 5 bases and J by 8 bases. Germline-derived CDR1 and CDR2 are SNHLY and FYNNEI. The CDR3 totals 12 residues. The CDR3, as DNA: TGTGCCAGCAGTAACAGGGGGAGCGGCTACACCTTC. Amino acids: CASSNRGSGYTF.

The chain has TRBV6-5 and TRBJ2-7; D ambiguous. CDR1 is MNHEY and CDR2 is SVGAGI in the germline V gene. The V gene lost 6 bases and the J gene lost 3 bases, with 12 bases spanning the gap. The CDR3 sequence is 13 residues long. The CDR3 here is CASSYGFFYEQYF. As DNA, the CDR3 is TGTGCCAGCAGCTACGGATTCTTCTACGAGCAGTACTTC.

This clone was recorded once. The rearrangement uses TRBV2 and TRBJ2-5, with D possibly matching TRBD2 (6 bases). The J call may be incorrect, as the DNA end agrees better with TRBJ2-7. Germline loops: CDR1 SNHLY, CDR2 FYNNEI. The CDR3 spans 15 residues. The CDR3 coding sequence is TGTGCCAGCAGTGAATTGGGCGGGACCTCCTACGAGCAGTACTTC. It specifies CASSELGGTSYEQYF.

In this sample, this clone is medium-sized. The V call is TRBV5-1, the J call TRBJ1-6; no clear D gene. The CDR3 has 13 amino acids. The ends were cut back, 7 bases at V and 5 bases at J, with 10 bases in the middle. Germline lookup yields CDR1 SGHRS and CDR2 YFSETQ. The CDR3 spells CASRSNNNSPLHF. CDR3 nucleotides: TGCGCCAGCCGAAGCAATAATAATTCACCCCTCCACTTT.

The chain links TRBV7-6 to TRBJ2-2; weak D call: TRBD2 (6 bases). The V end lost 4 bases, the J end lost 15 bases, and 18 bases lay between the germline ends. This CDR3 region has 13 residues. The germline V gene encodes CDR1 SGHVS and CDR2 FNYEAQ. The CDR3 spells CASSSPETRLLFF. The CDR3 coding sequence is TGTGCCAGCAGCTCCCCCGAGACTAGGTTGTTGTTTTTT.

V gene TRBV6-5 combines with J gene TRBJ1-1, with D hard to call. The CDR3 loop spans 13 amino acids. Trimming left V 4 bases short and J 0 bases short, with 6 bases between. CDR1 MNHEY and CDR2 SVGAGI come from the germline V gene. CDR3 coding DNA: TGTGCCAGCAGTTGGGAGATGAACACTGAAGCTTTCTTT. Translated, it gives CASSWEMNTEAFF.

The V and J genes are TRBV10-3 and TRBJ1-2; unclear D gene. From germline, CDR1 is ENHRY and CDR2 SYGVKD. The ends were cut back, 0 bases at V and 4 bases at J, with 6 bases in the middle. This CDR3 has 13 amino acids. CDR3 in DNA: TGTGCCATCAGTGAGTCAGAGGGCTATGGCTACACCTTC. It yields the protein CAISESEGYGYTF.